This T cell receptor beta chain was retrieved from a study of identical twins. Comments on this clonotype: Antigen: not known.

Germline V lookup: CDR1 SGHVS, CDR2 FQNEAQ. This CDR3 comprises 16 residues. Trimming removed 0 bases from V and 8 bases from J; junction bases left unmatched: 8. Notes on the study in general: Fewer insertions characterized abundant cord blood beta clonotypes, whereas memory repertoires showed none. Twins showed weaker excess sharing in their beta out-of-frame sequences. Models underestimated out-of-frame TCR alpha sharing in monozygotic twins.

Unique molecular identifiers were in the cDNA, with template-switch universal primer binding. A single record per CDR3 protein comes from TCRdb applying MiXCR to the 5' RACE reads. The repertoire holds about 290,000 distinct CDR3 sequences, with nearly 9.5% as singletons. The same data also went into a second study, on yellow fever vaccine responses in identical twins.

The V call is TRBV7-8, the J call TRBJ2-1, with 9 bases lining up with TRBD1. The origin of this receptor is a woman aged 18-30 years in good health. The sample comprised CD8+ T cells sorted from blood. In DNA, the CDR3 is TGTGCCAGCAGCTTAGCGGGGGGACAGGGAATCTATGAGCAGTTCTTC. Translated: CASSLAGGQGIYEQFF.